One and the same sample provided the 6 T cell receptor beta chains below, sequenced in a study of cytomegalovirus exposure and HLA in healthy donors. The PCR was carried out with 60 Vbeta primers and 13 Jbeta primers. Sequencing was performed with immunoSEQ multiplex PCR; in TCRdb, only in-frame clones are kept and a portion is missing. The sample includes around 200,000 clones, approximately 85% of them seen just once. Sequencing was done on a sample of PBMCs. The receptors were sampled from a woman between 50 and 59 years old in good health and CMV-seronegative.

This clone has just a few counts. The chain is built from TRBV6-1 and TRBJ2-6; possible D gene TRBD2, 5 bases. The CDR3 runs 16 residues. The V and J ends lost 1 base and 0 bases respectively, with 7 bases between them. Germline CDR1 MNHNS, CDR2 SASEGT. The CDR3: CASSEVEASGANVLTF. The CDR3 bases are TGTGCCAGCAGTGAAGTGGAGGCCTCTGGGGCCAACGTCCTGACTTTC.

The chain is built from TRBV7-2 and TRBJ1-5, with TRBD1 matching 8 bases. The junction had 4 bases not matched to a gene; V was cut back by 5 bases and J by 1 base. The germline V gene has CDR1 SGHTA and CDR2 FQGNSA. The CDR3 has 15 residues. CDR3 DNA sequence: TGTGCCAGCAGCAGAGACAGGGGAAGCAATCAGCCCCAGCATTTT. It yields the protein CASSRDRGSNQPQHF.

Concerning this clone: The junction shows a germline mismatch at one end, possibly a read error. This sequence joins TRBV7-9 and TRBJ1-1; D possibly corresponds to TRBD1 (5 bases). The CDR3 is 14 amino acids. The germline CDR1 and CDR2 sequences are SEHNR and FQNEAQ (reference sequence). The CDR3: CSSSFGGADTEAFF. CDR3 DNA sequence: TGTTCCAGCAGCTTTGGAGGGGCCGACACTGAAGCTTTCTTT.

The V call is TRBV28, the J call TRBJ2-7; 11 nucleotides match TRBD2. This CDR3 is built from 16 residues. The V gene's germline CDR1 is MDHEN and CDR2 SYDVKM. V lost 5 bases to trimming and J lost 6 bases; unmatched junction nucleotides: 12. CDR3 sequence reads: CASSPIRASGRFEQYF. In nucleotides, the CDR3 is TGTGCCAGCAGTCCGATAAGGGCTAGCGGGAGGTTCGAGCAGTACTTC. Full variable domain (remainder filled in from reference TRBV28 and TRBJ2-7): DVKVTQSSRYLVKRTGEKVFLECVQDMDHENMFWYRQDPGLGLRLIYFSYDVKMKEKGDIPEGYSVSREKKERFSLILESASTNQTSMYLCASSPIRASGRFEQYFGPGTRLTVT.

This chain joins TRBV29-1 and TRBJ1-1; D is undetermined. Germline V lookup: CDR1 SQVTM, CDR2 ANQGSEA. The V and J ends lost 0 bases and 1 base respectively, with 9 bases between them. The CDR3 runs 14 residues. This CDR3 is CSVEDGLPNTEAFF. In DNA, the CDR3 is TGCAGCGTTGAAGATGGACTACCGAACACTGAAGCTTTCTTT.

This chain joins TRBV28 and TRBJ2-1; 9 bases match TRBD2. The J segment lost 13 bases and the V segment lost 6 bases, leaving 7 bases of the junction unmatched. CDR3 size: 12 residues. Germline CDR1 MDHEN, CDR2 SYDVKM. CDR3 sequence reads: CASSPRTSDQFF. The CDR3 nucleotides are TGTGCCAGCAGCCCAAGGACTAGCGATCAGTTCTTC.